The 3 T cell receptor beta chains below were found in one sample sequenced in a study of cytomegalovirus exposure and HLA in healthy donors. PCR used 60 Vbeta primers and 13 Jbeta primers. TCRdb's copy holds only in-frame clones and misses some; the assay was immunoSEQ multiplex PCR. The table records approximately 210,000 clones, roughly 83% of them present only once. Sequenced: PBMCs. The receptors originated from a woman aged 50 to 60 in good health and CMV-seronegative.

The rearrangement uses TRBV5-1 and TRBJ2-2; 7 nucleotides align to TRBD1. This CDR3 has 16 amino acids. The germline gives CDR1 SGHRS, CDR2 YFSETQ. With 3 bases clipped from V and 4 bases from J, the junction kept 9 bases outside the gene matches. The CDR3 sequence is CASSSTGVVSTGELFF. The CDR3 bases are TGCGCCAGCAGCTCCACAGGGGTCGTTAGCACCGGGGAGCTGTTTTTT.

V gene TRBV27 combines with J gene TRBJ2-2; 11 nucleotides match TRBD2. Germline V gene lookup returns CDR1 MNHEY and CDR2 SMNVEV (reference sequence). The V segment lost 7 bases and the J segment 0 bases; nucleotides outside the gene matches: 10. The CDR3 is 18 residues long. CDR3 residues: CASTPGLAVFANTGELFF. The CDR3 DNA follows: TGTGCCAGCACCCCGGGACTAGCGGTTTTCGCGAACACCGGGGAGCTGTTTTTT.

The chain combines TRBV11-3 with TRBJ2-1, with D possibly TRBD1 on 6 matching bases. There are 14 residues in the CDR3. V shed 4 bases and J shed 1 base, with 8 bases lying between them. The germline V gene has CDR1 SGHNT and CDR2 YENEEA. As DNA, the CDR3 is TGTGCCAGCAGCTCAGGACAGTCCTACAATGAGCAGTTCTTC. Translation: CASSSGQSYNEQFF.